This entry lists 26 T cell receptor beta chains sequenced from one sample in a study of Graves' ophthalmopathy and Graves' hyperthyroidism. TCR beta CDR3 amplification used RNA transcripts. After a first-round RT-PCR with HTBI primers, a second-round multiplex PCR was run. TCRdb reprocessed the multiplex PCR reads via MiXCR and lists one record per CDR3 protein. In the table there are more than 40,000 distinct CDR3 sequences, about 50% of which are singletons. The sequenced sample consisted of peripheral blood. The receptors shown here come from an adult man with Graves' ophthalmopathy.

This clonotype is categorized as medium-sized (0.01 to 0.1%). CDR3 loop: CASRDFNYGYTF. CDR3 sequence (DNA): TGTGCCAGTAGGGACTTTAACTATGGCTACACCTTC. This sequence joins TRBV19 and TRBJ1-2; the D is unclear. CDR1 is LNHDA, CDR2 SQIVND, per germline (reference sequence). CDR3 length equals 12 residues. V was clipped by 6 bases and J by 1 base, with 6 bases between them.

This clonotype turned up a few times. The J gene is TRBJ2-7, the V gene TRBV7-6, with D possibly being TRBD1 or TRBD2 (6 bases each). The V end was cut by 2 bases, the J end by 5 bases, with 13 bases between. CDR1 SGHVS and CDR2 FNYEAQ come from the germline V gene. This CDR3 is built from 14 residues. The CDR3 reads CASSLTGRKDEQYF. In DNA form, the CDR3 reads TGTGCCAGCAGCTTAACAGGGAGGAAGGACGAGCAGTACTTC.

The CDR3 region is CAISESRLAGVVEQYF. CDR3 DNA sequence: TGTGCCATCAGTGAGTCGCGACTAGCGGGAGTGGTGGAGCAGTACTTC. The V and J genes are TRBV10-3 and TRBJ2-7; 12 bases are shared with TRBD2. Unmatched junction bases numbered 7, after V lost 0 bases and J lost 7 bases. Germline V lookup: CDR1 ENHRY, CDR2 SYGVKD. CDR3 length: 16 residues.

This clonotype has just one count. For the CDR3, the DNA is TGTGCCAGCAGCGGAGGGACAGGGAATGAGCAGTTCTTC. Residues: CASSGGTGNEQFF. The chain has TRBV4-2 and TRBJ2-1; TRBD1 matches at 9 bases. The CDR3 runs to 13 residues. CDR1 is LGHNA and CDR2 is YNFKEQ in the germline V gene. The junction had 3 bases not matched to a gene; V was cut back by 5 bases and J by 7 bases.

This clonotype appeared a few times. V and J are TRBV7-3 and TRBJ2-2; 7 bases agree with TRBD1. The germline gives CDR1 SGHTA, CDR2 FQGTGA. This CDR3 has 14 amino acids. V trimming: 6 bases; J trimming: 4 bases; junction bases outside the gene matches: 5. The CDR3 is CASRGGLSTGELFF. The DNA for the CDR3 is TGTGCCAGCAGAGGGGGCCTCTCCACCGGGGAGCTGTTTTTT.

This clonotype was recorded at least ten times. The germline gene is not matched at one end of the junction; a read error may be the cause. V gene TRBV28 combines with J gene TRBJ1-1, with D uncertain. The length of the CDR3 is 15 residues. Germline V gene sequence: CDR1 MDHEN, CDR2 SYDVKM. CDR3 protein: CASTIPTLMNTEAFF. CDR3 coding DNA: TGTGCCAGCACCATTCCCACTCTGATGAACACTGAAGCTTTTTTT.

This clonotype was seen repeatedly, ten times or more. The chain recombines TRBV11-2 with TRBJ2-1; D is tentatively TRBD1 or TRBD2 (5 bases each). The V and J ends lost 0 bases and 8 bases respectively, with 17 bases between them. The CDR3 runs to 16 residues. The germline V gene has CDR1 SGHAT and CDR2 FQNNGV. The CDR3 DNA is TGTGCCAGCAGCTTAGAGGCCGGGACCCAGACGGATGAGCAGTTCTTC. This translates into CASSLEAGTQTDEQFF. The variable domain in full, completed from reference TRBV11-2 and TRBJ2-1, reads EAGVAQSPRYKIIEKRQSVAFWCNPISGHATLYWYQQILGQGPKLLIQFQNNGVVDDSQLPKDRFSAERLKGVDSTLKIQPAKLEDSAVYLCASSLEAGTQTDEQFFGPGTRLTVL.

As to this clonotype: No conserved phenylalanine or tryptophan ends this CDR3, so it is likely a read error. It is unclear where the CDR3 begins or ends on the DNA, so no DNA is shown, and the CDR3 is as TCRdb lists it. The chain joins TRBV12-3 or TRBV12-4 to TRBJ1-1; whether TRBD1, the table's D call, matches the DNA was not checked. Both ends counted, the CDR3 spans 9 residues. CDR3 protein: CASRHRRIS.

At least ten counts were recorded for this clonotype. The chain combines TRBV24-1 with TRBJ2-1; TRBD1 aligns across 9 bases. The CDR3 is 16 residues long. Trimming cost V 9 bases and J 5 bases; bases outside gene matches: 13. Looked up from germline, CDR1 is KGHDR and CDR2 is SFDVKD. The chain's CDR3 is CATRGGLDRGDNEQFF. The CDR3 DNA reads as TGTGCCACCCGGGGAGGTTTAGACAGGGGGGACAATGAGCAGTTCTTC.

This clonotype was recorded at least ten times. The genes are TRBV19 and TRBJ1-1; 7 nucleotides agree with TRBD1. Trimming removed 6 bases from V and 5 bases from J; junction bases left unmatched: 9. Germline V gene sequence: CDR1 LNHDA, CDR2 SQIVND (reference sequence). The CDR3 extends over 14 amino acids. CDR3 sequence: CASSAQGGYTEAFF. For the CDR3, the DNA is TGTGCCAGTAGCGCTCAGGGGGGATATACTGAAGCTTTCTTT.

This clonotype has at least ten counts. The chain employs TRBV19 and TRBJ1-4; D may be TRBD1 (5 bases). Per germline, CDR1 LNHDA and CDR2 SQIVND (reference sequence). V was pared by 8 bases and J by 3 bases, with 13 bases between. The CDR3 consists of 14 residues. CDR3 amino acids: CASYVGGANEKLFF. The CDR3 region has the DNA TGTGCCAGTTACGTCGGGGGTGCTAATGAAAAACTGTTTTTT.

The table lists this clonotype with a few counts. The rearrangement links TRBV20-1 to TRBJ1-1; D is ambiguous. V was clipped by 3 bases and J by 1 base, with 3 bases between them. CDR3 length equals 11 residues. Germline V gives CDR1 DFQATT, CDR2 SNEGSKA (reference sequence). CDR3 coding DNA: TGCAGTGCTAGTCAGAACACTGAAGCTTTCTTT. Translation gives CSASQNTEAFF.

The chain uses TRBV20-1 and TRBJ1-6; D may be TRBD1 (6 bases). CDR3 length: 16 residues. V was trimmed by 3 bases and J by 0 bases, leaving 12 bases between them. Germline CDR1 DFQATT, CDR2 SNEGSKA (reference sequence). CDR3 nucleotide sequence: TGCAGTGCTAGGGACAGAAAAAGCTCCTATAATTCACCCCTCCACTTT. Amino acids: CSARDRKSSYNSPLHF.

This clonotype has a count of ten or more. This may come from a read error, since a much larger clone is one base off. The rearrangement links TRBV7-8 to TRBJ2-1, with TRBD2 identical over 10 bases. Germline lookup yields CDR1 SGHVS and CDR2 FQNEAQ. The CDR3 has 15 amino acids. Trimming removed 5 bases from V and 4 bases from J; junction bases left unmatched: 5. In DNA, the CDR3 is TGTGCCAGCAGCCCACTACTAGCGGGGTACAATGAGCAGTTCTTC. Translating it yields CASSPLLAGYNEQFF.

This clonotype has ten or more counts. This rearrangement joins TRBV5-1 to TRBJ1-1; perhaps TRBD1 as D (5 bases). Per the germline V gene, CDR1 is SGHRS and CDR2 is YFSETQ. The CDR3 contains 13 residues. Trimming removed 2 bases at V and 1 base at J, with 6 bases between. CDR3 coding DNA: TGCGCCAGCAGCTTACAGGCGAACACTGAAGCTTTCTTT. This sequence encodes CASSLQANTEAFF.

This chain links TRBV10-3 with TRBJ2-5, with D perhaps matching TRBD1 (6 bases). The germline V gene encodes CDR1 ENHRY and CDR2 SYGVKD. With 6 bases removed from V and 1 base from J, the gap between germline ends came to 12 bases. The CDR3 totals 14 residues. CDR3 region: CAIRDSKGQETQYF. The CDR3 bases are TGTGCCATCAGGGACAGTAAGGGCCAAGAGACCCAGTACTTC.

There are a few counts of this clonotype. Written as DNA, the CDR3 is TGTGCCTGGAGTGTACTGAGCGGGAGTACCGGGGAGCTGTTTTTT. This gives the protein CAWSVLSGSTGELFF. The chain recombines TRBV30 with TRBJ2-2; 8 positions match TRBD2. Germline V CDR1 and CDR2: GTSNPN, SVGIG (reference sequence). The CDR3 runs to 15 residues. V lost 0 bases, J lost 5 bases, and 5 bases stayed unmatched.

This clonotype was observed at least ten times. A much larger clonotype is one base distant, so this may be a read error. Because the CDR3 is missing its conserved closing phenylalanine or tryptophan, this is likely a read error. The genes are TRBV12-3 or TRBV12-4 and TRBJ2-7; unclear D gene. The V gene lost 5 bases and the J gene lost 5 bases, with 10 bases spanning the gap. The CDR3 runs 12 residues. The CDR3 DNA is TGTGCCAGCAGTACCTCTGGCCACGAGCAGTACCTC. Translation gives CASSTSGHEQYL.

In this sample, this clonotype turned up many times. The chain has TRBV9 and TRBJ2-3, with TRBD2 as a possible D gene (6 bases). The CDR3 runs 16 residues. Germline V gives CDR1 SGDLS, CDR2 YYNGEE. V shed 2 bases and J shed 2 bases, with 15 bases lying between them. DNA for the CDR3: TGTGCCAGCAGCGTTAGTTCTAGCGCTCTCACAGATACGCAGTATTTT. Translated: CASSVSSSALTDTQYF.

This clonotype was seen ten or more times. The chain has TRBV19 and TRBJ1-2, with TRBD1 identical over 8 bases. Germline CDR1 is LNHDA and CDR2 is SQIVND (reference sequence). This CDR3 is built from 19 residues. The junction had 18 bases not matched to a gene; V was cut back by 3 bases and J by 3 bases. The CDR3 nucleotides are TGTGCCAGTAGTATCCCCACCCCCCAACAGGGGGTTATTGACTATGGCTACACCTTC. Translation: CASSIPTPQQGVIDYGYTF.

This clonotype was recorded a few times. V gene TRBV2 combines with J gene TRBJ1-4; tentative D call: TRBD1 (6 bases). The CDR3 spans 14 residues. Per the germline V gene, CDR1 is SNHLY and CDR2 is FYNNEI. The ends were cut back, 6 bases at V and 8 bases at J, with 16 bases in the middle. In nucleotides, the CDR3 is TGTGCCAGCAGCATTTGGGGGGCGAAAGAAAAACTGTTTTTT. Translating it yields CASSIWGAKEKLFF.

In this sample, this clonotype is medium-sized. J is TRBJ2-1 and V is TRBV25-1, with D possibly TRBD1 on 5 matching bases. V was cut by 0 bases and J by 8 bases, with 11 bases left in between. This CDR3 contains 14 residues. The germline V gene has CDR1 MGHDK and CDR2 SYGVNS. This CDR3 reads CASSEYQGADEQFF. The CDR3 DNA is TGTGCCAGCAGTGAATATCAGGGCGCGGATGAGCAGTTCTTC.

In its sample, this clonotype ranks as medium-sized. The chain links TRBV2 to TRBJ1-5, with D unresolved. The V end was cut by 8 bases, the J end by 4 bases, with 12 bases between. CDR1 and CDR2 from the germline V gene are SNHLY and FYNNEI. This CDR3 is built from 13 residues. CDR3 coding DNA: TGTGCCAGCGGTCATGGAGGAAATCAGCCCCAGCATTTT. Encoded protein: CASGHGGNQPQHF.

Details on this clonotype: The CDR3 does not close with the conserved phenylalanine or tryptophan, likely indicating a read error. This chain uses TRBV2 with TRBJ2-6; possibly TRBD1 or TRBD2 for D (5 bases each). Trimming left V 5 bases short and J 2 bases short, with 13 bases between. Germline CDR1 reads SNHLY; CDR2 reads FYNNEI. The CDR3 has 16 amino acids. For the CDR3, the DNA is TGTGCCAGCAGTTTACACGGGGCGGCTGGGGCCAACGTCCTGACTCTC. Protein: CASSLHGAAGANVLTL.

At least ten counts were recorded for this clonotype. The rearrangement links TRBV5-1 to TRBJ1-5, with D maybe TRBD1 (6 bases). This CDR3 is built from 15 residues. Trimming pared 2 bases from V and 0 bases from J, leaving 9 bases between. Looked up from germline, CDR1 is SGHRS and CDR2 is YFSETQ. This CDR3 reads CASSLDRNSNQPQHF. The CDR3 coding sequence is TGCGCCAGCAGCTTAGACAGGAATAGCAATCAGCCCCAGCATTTT.

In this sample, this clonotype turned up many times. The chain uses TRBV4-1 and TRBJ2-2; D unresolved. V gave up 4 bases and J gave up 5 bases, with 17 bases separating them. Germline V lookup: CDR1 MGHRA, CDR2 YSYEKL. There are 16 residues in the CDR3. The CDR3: CASSPSSQKETGELFF. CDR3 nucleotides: TGCGCCAGCAGCCCCTCTTCGCAGAAGGAAACCGGGGAGCTGTTTTTT.